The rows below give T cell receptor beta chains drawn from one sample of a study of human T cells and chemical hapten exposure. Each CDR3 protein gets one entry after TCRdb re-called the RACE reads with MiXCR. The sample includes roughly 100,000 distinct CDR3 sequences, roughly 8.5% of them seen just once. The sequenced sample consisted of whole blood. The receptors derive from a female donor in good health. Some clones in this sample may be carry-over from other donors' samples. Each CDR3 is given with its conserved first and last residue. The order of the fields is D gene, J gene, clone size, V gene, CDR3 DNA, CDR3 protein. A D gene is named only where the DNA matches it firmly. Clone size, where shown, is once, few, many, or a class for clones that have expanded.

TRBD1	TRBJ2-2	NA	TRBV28	TGTGCCAGCGAAAGACAGGGCTCCGGGGAGCTGTTTTTT	CASERQGSGELFF
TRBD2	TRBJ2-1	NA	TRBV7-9	TGTGCCAGCAGCTTCGGGACTAGCGGGAACAATGAGCAGTTCTTC	CASSFGTSGNNEQFF
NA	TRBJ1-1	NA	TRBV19	TGTGCCAGTAGTTCCCCCCGGCAGGCGAACACTGAAGCTTTCTTT	CASSSPRQANTEAFF
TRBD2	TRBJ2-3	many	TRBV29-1	TGCAGCGTTGCGGCGGGAGTGTGGGATACGCAGTATTTT	CSVAAGVWDTQYF
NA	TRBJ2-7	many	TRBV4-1	TGCGCCAGCAGCCAAGGGCGGGGCGCCTACGAGCAGTACTTC	CASSQGRGAYEQYF
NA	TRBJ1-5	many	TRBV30	TGTGCCTGGAGTTCAGGGGTCTTAAATCAGCCCCAGCATTTT	CAWSSGVLNQPQHF
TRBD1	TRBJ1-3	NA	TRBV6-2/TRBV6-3	TGTGCCAGCAGAGAAGACAGGGGATCGGACACCATATATTTT	CASREDRGSDTIYF
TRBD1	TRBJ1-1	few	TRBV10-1	TGCGCCAGCAAAAACGCACAGGGGACTGAAGCTTTCTTT	CASKNAQGTEAFF
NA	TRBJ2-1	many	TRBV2	TGTGCCAGCAGTGAAGAAGGAAGAGGGGATGAGCAGTTCTTC	CASSEEGRGDEQFF
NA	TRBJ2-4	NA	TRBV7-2	TGTGCCAGCAGCCAACACAGGAAAAACATTCAGTACTTC	CASSQHRKNIQYF
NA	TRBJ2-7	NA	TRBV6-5	TGTGCCAGCAGTTCCCGAGGCCAAGCGGCCTTCTACGAGCAGTACTTC	CASSSRGQAAFYEQYF
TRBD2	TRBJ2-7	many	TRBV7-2	TGTGCCAGCAGCTTAGTCAGTAGCGGGAGATGGGAGCAGTACTTC	CASSLVSSGRWEQYF
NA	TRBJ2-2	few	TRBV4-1	TGCGCCAGCAGCCAAGTTCTTCCGACGCTCACCGGGGAGCTGTTTTTT	CASSQVLPTLTGELFF
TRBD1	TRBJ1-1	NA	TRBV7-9	TGTGCCAGCAGCTTAAAGGGGGCAATGAAGCCTGAAGCTTTCTTT	CASSLKGAMKPEAFF
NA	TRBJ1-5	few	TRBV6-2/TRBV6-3	TGTGCCAGCAGTTACTCCGGACAGAACAATCAGCCCCAGCATTTT	CASSYSGQNNQPQHF